Listed here are 32 T cell receptor beta chains from one sample, sequenced in a study of blood T cell repertoires in COVID-19. Clones were read by immunoSEQ multiplex PCR, and TCRdb kept only the in-frame ones, dropping some. This table holds around 20,000 clones, 89% found once. The sample comprised peripheral blood. These receptors were collected from a human donor with active COVID-19. The donor label of this sample is uncertain.

The CDR3 DNA reads TGTGCCAGCAGCTTTCGGGGGGCGATTTCGGGTGGGCAGTACTTC. Translation: CASSFRGAISGGQYF. The chain joins TRBV5-8 to TRBJ2-7, with D perhaps TRBD2 (7 bases). Germline V gene lookup returns CDR1 SGHTS and CDR2 YDEGEE. Trimming took off 2 bases at V and 9 bases at J, with 21 bases between the two ends. The CDR3 spans 15 residues.

The chain recombines TRBV3-1 (or the pseudogene TRBV3-2) with TRBJ1-6; perhaps TRBD1 as D (6 bases). The CDR3 loop spans 17 amino acids. Germline values: CDR1 LGHDT, CDR2 YNNKEL (reference sequence). Trimming removed 6 bases at V and 1 base at J, with 16 bases between. CDR3 sequence: CASSSGEGASYNSPLHF. DNA of the CDR3: TGTGCCAGCAGTTCAGGGGAAGGAGCTTCCTATAATTCACCCCTCCACTTT.

The chain is built from TRBV7-9 and TRBJ2-3; 12 bases fit TRBD2. Trimming cost V 3 bases and J 1 base; bases outside gene matches: 5. Germline V CDR1 and CDR2: SEHNR, FQNEAQ (reference sequence). This CDR3 comprises 17 residues. The CDR3 spells CASSFLAGGSGTDTQYF. The CDR3 coding sequence is TGTGCCAGCAGCTTTCTAGCGGGAGGGTCGGGCACAGATACGCAGTATTTT.

In DNA, the CDR3 is TGTGCCAGCAGCTTCTTGACAGGGAGTAAGAACTATGGCTACACCTTC. Protein sequence: CASSFLTGSKNYGYTF. The chain carries TRBV11-1 and TRBJ1-2; 7 positions match TRBD1. V was pared by 3 bases and J by 2 bases, with 9 bases of the junction left unmatched. From germline, CDR1 is SGHAT and CDR2 FQDESV (reference sequence). CDR3 length equals 16 residues.

The J gene is TRBJ2-3, the V gene TRBV29-1, with D tentatively TRBD1 (5 bases). With 5 bases removed from V and 1 base from J, the gap between germline ends came to 19 bases. This CDR3 has 16 amino acids. CDR1 is SQVTM and CDR2 is ANQGSEA in the germline V gene. The CDR3 DNA sequence: TGCAGCGTTTCTGCCGCCCAGGGATTCCGCACAGATACGCAGTATTTT. Translating gives CSVSAAQGFRTDTQYF.

V is TRBV19 and J is TRBJ1-2; tentative D call: TRBD1 (5 bases). Trimming cost V 5 bases and J 4 bases, with 14 bases left between them. Per germline, CDR1 LNHDA and CDR2 SQIVND (reference sequence). The length of the CDR3 is 14 residues. DNA for the CDR3: TGTGCCAGTAGTTTCACCAGGGTGGTCTATGGCTACACCTTC. Protein sequence: CASSFTRVVYGYTF.

This clone was found once. This chain joins TRBV19 and TRBJ2-5; 12 bases align to TRBD2. The CDR3 sequence is 14 residues long. V lost 4 bases and J lost 5; bases outside the gene matches: 2. Per germline, CDR1 LNHDA and CDR2 SQIVND (reference sequence). DNA for the CDR3: TGTGCCAGTAGTAGGACTAGCGGGATCGAGACCCAGTACTTC. Translation: CASSRTSGIETQYF.

The chain is built from TRBV7-3 and TRBJ2-6; D remains ambiguous. With 0 bases removed from V and 0 bases from J, the gap between germline ends came to 12 bases. In germline, CDR1 is SGHTA, CDR2 FQGTGA. The length of the CDR3 is 18 residues. CDR3 sequence reads: CASSLTGRLNSGANVLTF. The CDR3 DNA reads TGTGCCAGCAGCTTAACAGGTAGACTCAACTCTGGGGCCAACGTCCTGACTTTC.

The rearrangement uses TRBV4-1 and TRBJ2-1; 10 bases line up with TRBD2. The CDR3 sequence is 16 residues long. V shed 3 bases, J shed 4 bases, and the junction held 6 bases outside the gene matches. Germline CDR1 is MGHRA and CDR2 is YSYEKL. The DNA of the CDR3 is TGCGCCAGCAGCCACGTAGCGGGGGGCCCATACAATGAGCAGTTCTTC. It is translated as CASSHVAGGPYNEQFF.

This rearrangement joins TRBV20-1 to TRBJ1-2, with 8 positions matching TRBD1. V was pared by 5 bases and J by 5 bases, with 1 base of the junction left unmatched. This CDR3 region has 11 residues. CDR1 and CDR2 (germline): DFQATT, SNEGSKA (reference sequence). The CDR3 region is CSARQGYGYTF. In DNA form, the CDR3 reads TGCAGTGCTCGACAGGGGTATGGCTACACCTTC.

The chain combines TRBV12-3 or TRBV12-4 with TRBJ2-5; D is unclear. The CDR3 extends over 13 amino acids. Trimming removed 1 base from V and 7 bases from J, with 10 bases in between. The CDR3, as DNA: TGTGCCAGCAGTTTAGGGGCCCTTTCGACCCAGTACTTC. This gives the protein CASSLGALSTQYF.

The table lists this clone with a count of one. The chain is built from TRBV19 and TRBJ2-1, with 8 positions matching TRBD1. Looked up from germline, CDR1 is LNHDA and CDR2 is SQIVND (reference sequence). Germline trimming cut 8 bases from V and 5 bases from J; bases unmatched to any gene: 11. The CDR3 length is 15 residues. CDR3 sequence reads: CASRPTGGADNEQFF. DNA for the CDR3: TGTGCCAGTCGCCCAACAGGGGGTGCTGACAATGAGCAGTTCTTC. Full variable domain (remainder filled in from reference TRBV19 and TRBJ2-1): DGGITQSPKYLFRKEGQNVTLSCEQNLNHDAMYWYRQDPGQGLRLIYYSQIVNDFQKGDIAEGYSVSREKKESFPLTVTSAQKNPTAFYLCASRPTGGADNEQFFGPGTRLTVL.

This clone showed up just once. This rearrangement joins TRBV24-1 to TRBJ2-2, with D maybe TRBD1 (6 bases). Germline lookup yields CDR1 KGHDR and CDR2 SFDVKD. CDR3 size: 17 residues. Trimming removed 2 bases at V and 2 bases at J, with 14 bases between. The CDR3 region is CATSDSRRGTNTGELFF. CDR3 nucleotide sequence: TGTGCCACCAGTGATTCGCGCAGGGGCACTAACACCGGGGAGCTGTTTTTT.

The rearrangement joins TRBV6-5 to TRBJ2-1, with 8 nucleotides matching TRBD1. The CDR3 has 16 amino acids. Germline trimming cut 2 bases from V and 5 bases from J; bases unmatched to any gene: 8. Looked up from germline, CDR1 is MNHEY and CDR2 is SVGAGI. Here the CDR3 DNA reads TGTGCCAGCAGTTACGACTCCAGGGGGCCCAACAATGAGCAGTTCTTC. It yields the protein CASSYDSRGPNNEQFF.

The CDR3, as DNA: TGTGCCAGCAGTGAATCAGTCAATCAGCCCCAGCATTTT. It encodes CASSESVNQPQHF. This rearrangement joins TRBV2 to TRBJ1-5; the D is unclear. The ends were cut back, 2 bases at V and 3 bases at J, with 5 bases in the middle. The CDR3 length is 13 residues. Germline V lookup: CDR1 SNHLY, CDR2 FYNNEI.

This clone was seen a single time. CDR3 DNA sequence: TGTGCCGGTCGCGGGGGGGCGAGTCATGGCTACACCTTC. Translated, it gives CAGRGGASHGYTF. This chain joins TRBV2 and TRBJ1-2, with D maybe TRBD1 (6 bases). In germline, CDR1 is SNHLY, CDR2 FYNNEI. The CDR3 is made up of 13 amino acids. Trimming left V 11 bases short and J 6 bases short, with 19 bases between.

This chain joins TRBV18 and TRBJ1-5; 10 positions match TRBD1. Germline V CDR1 and CDR2: KGHSH, LQKENI. CDR3 size: 14 residues. With 5 bases clipped from V and 7 bases from J, the junction kept 5 bases outside the gene matches. Here the CDR3 DNA reads TGTGCCAGCTCATTGACAGGGGGCGTCCAGCCCCAGCATTTT. Its protein product is CASSLTGGVQPQHF.

The CDR3 DNA sequence: TGTGCCAGCTCCCTCGGCCGGGGTTCCTACGAGCAGTACTTC. Encoded protein: CASSLGRGSYEQYF. This chain links TRBV18 with TRBJ2-7, with D perhaps matching TRBD2 (5 bases). There are 14 residues in the CDR3. Germline CDR1 is KGHSH and CDR2 is LQKENI. The V gene lost 6 bases and the J gene lost 1 base, with 13 bases spanning the gap.

This chain links TRBV12-5 with TRBJ1-5, with a weak D call TRBD1 (6 bases). Germline CDR1 and CDR2: LGHNT and FRNRAP. The V end lost 3 bases, the J end lost 6 bases, and 12 bases lay between the germline ends. This CDR3 is built from 14 residues. This chain's CDR3 is CASGFPGVVQPQHF. The CDR3 DNA reads as TGTGCTAGTGGTTTCCCAGGGGTAGTTCAGCCCCAGCATTTT.

This clone was recorded only once. The gene calls are TRBV5-8 and TRBJ2-7; the match to TRBD1 covers 7 bases. After removal of 0 bases from V and 1 base from J, the junction contained 4 bases not matched to a gene. The CDR3 has 15 residues. The germline CDR1 and CDR2 sequences are SGHTS and YDEGEE. The CDR3 loop reads CASSLGQGWSYEQYF. In DNA, the CDR3 is TGTGCCAGCAGCTTGGGACAGGGCTGGTCCTACGAGCAGTACTTC.

J is TRBJ2-3 and V is TRBV6-4; 11 nucleotides line up with TRBD2. J gave up 4 bases and V 6 bases, and 9 bases lay outside the gene matches. This CDR3 has 16 residues. Per germline, CDR1 MRHNA and CDR2 SNTAGT. This chain's CDR3 is CASSPTSGKSPDTQYF. CDR3 nucleotides: TGTGCCAGCAGCCCGACTAGCGGGAAATCCCCAGATACGCAGTATTTT.

The chain joins TRBV5-4 to TRBJ2-1; 15 nucleotides agree with TRBD2. The germline CDR1 and CDR2 sequences are SGHNT and YYREEE (reference sequence). CDR3 length equals 18 residues. Losses at the gene ends were 3 bases for V and 3 bases for J; bases not matched to a gene: 7. This chain's CDR3 is CASSSGLAGGMGYNEQFF. The CDR3 DNA reads TGTGCCAGCAGCTCCGGACTAGCGGGGGGGATGGGCTACAATGAGCAGTTCTTC.

The chain joins TRBV28 to TRBJ2-5, with TRBD2 matching 8 bases. Germline V gene lookup returns CDR1 MDHEN and CDR2 SYDVKM. CDR3 length equals 13 residues. With 6 bases clipped from V and 3 bases from J, the junction kept 3 bases outside the gene matches. The CDR3 region has the DNA TGTGCCAGCAGGTTGACTAGCGAAGAGACCCAGTACTTC. It encodes CASRLTSEETQYF.

The J gene is TRBJ1-2, the V gene TRBV18; 10 bases align to TRBD1. The V segment lost 3 bases and the J segment 8 bases; nucleotides outside the gene matches: 3. Germline V gives CDR1 KGHSH, CDR2 LQKENI. The CDR3 runs 13 residues. The CDR3 reads CASSPTGGSGYTF. The DNA of the CDR3 is TGTGCCAGCTCACCGACAGGGGGCTCGGGCTACACCTTC.

This chain connects TRBV3-1 (or the pseudogene TRBV3-2) to TRBJ2-5; D is possibly TRBD1 (7 bases). CDR3 length equals 17 residues. Germline V gene data show CDR1 as LGHDT and CDR2 as YNNKEL (reference sequence). Trimming left V 1 base short and J 2 bases short, with 17 bases between. CDR3 in amino acids: CASSQAGRQGGQETQYF. DNA of the CDR3: TGTGCCAGCAGCCAAGCAGGCCGGCAGGGGGGACAAGAGACCCAGTACTTC.

The gene calls are TRBV5-3 and TRBJ2-7; 7 bases agree with TRBD1. TRBV5-3 has ORF status, its function being uncertain. The J segment lost 6 bases and the V segment lost 2 bases, leaving 5 bases of the junction unmatched. The CDR3 runs 13 residues. CDR3 sequence reads: CARSFDRAGEQYF. Written as DNA, the CDR3 is TGTGCCAGAAGCTTCGACAGGGCAGGCGAGCAGTACTTC.

This sequence joins TRBV18 and TRBJ1-1, with TRBD1 identical over 9 bases. CDR1 is KGHSH and CDR2 is LQKENI in the germline V gene. CDR3 length: 14 residues. Germline trimming cut 4 bases from V and 1 base from J; bases unmatched to any gene: 1. Here the CDR3 reads CASSQGQGNTEAFF. The CDR3 bases are TGTGCCAGCTCACAGGGACAGGGGAACACTGAAGCTTTCTTT.

This clone is a singleton in its sample. The V and J genes are TRBV21-1 and TRBJ1-5. TRBV21-1 is listed as a pseudogene. This CDR3 has 18 residues. CDR3 DNA sequence: TGTGCCAGCAGCACGATGGGGGGAGGAGGACCACCCTCTCCCCCCCAGCATTTT. Encoded protein: CASSTMGGGGPPSPPQHF.

This clone was detected only a few times. The chain has TRBV7-3 and TRBJ1-2, with D perhaps matching TRBD1 (5 bases). With 2 bases removed from V and 5 bases from J, the gap between germline ends came to 9 bases. CDR1 and CDR2 from the germline V gene are SGHTA and FQGTGA. The CDR3 length is 13 residues. CDR3 protein: CASSLGGVYGYTF. The CDR3 region has the DNA TGTGCCAGCAGCTTAGGGGGGGTGTATGGCTACACCTTC.

The chain uses TRBV6-2 or TRBV6-3 and TRBJ2-7; D remains ambiguous. The length of the CDR3 is 13 residues. V lost 5 bases, J lost 0 bases, and 8 bases lay in between. Germline V gene lookup returns CDR1 MNHEY and CDR2 SVGEGT. The CDR3 loop reads CASSGATSYEQYF. Here the CDR3 DNA reads TGTGCCAGCAGTGGAGCGACCTCCTACGAGCAGTACTTC.

In this sample, this clone turned up once. Relative to the germline gene, one junction end is altered; a read error may explain this. This chain's CDR3 is CASSFSGGAEEQYF. CDR3 coding DNA: TGTGCTAGCAGCTTTAGCGGGGGGGCCGAAGAGCAGTACTTC. V and J are TRBV7-7 and TRBJ2-7; TRBD2 aligns across 11 bases. The CDR3 sequence is 14 residues long. Germline lookup yields CDR1 SSHAT and CDR2 FNYEAQ (reference sequence).

V usage is TRBV6-2 or TRBV6-3 and J usage is TRBJ2-1, with D tentatively TRBD2 (8 bases). Trimming left V 4 bases short and J 4 bases short, with 26 bases between. CDR1 and CDR2 from the germline V gene are MNHEY and SVGEGT. The CDR3 sequence is 19 residues long. The CDR3 region is CASSSGPKVGRGPYNEQFF. In DNA form, the CDR3 reads TGTGCCAGCAGTTCAGGCCCCAAAGTCGGGAGGGGGCCATACAATGAGCAGTTCTTC.